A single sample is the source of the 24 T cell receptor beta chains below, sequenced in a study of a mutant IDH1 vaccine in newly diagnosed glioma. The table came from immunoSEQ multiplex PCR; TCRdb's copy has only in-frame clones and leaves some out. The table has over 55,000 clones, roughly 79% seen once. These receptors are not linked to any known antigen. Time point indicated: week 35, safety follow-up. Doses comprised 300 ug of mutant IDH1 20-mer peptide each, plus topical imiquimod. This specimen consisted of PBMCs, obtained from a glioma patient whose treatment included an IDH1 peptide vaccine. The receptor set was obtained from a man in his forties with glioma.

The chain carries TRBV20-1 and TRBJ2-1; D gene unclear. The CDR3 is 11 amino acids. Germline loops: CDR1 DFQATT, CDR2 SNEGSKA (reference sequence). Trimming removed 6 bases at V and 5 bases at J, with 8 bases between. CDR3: CSAAHNNEQFF. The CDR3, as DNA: TGCAGTGCCGCCCACAACAATGAGCAGTTCTTC.

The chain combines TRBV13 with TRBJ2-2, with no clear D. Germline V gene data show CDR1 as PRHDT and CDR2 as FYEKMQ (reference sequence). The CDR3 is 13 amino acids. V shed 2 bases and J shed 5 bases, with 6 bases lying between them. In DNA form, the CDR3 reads TGTGCCAGCAGCTTATCTAGGACCGGGGAGCTGTTTTTT. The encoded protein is CASSLSRTGELFF.

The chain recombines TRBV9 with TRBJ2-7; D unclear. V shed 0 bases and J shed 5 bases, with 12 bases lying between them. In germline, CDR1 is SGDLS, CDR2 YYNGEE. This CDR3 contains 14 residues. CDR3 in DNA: TGTGCCAGCAGCGTAGAACCGGGCGCGGACGAGCAGTACTTC. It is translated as CASSVEPGADEQYF. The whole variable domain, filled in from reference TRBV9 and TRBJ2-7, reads DSGVTQTPKHLITATGQRVTLRCSPRSGDLSVYWYQQSLDQGLQFLIQYYNGEERAKGNILERFSAQQFPDLHSELNLSSLELGDSALYFCASSVEPGADEQYFGPGTRLTVT.

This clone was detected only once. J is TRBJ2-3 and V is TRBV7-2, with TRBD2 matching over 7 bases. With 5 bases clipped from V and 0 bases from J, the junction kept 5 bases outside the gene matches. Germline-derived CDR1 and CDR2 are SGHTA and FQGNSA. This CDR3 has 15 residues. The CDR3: CASSILGGSTDTQYF. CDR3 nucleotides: TGTGCCAGCAGCATTCTCGGGGGGAGCACAGATACGCAGTATTTT.

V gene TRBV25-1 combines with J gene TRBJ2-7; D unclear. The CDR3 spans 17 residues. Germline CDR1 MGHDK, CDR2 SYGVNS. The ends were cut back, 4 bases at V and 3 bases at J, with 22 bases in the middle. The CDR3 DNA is TGTGCCAGCAGTGCCCCTGCGGTGCGGTCGGTTGGCTACGAGCAGTACTTC. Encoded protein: CASSAPAVRSVGYEQYF.

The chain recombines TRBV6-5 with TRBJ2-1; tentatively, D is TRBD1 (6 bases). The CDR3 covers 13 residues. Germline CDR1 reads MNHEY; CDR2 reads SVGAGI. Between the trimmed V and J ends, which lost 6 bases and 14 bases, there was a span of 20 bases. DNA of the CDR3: TGTGCCAGCAGACGTACAGGGAACGGTAGAAAGTTCTTC. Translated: CASRRTGNGRKFF.

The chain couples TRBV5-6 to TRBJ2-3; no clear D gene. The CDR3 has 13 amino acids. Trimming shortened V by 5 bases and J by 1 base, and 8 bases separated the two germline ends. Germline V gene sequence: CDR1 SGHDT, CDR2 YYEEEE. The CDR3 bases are TGTGCCAGCAGGGTAGTCGGCACAGATACGCAGTATTTT. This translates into CASRVVGTDTQYF.

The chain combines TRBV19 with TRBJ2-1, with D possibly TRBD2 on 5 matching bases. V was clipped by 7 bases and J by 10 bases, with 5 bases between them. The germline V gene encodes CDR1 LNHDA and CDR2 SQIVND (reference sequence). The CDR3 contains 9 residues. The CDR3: CASTGEQFF. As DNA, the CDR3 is TGTGCCAGTACGGGGGAGCAGTTCTTC.

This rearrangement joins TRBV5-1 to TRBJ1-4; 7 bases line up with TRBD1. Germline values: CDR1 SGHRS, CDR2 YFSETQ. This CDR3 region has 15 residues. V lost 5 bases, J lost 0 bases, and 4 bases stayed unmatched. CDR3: CASRLTGTTNEKLFF. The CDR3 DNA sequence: TGCGCCAGCAGATTGACAGGGACAACTAATGAAAAACTGTTTTTT. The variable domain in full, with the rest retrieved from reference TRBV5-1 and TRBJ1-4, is KAGVTQTPRYLIKTRGQQVTLSCSPISGHRSVSWYQQTPGQGLQFLFEYFSETQRNKGNFPGRFSGRQFSNSRSEMNVSTLELGDSALYLCASRLTGTTNEKLFFGSGTQLSVL.

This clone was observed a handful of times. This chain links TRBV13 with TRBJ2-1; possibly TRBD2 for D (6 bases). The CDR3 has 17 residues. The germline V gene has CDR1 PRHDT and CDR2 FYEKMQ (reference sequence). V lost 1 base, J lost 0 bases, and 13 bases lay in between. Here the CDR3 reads CASSLVRDLSSYNEQFF. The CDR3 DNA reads TGTGCCAGCAGCTTAGTACGGGACTTAAGCTCCTACAATGAGCAGTTCTTC.

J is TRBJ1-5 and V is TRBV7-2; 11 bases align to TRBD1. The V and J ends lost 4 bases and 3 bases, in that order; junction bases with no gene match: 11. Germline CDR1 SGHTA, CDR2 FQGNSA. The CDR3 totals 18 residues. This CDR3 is CASSSPPGTGGANQPQHF. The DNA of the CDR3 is TGTGCCAGCAGCTCACCCCCAGGGACAGGGGGGGCCAATCAGCCCCAGCATTTT.

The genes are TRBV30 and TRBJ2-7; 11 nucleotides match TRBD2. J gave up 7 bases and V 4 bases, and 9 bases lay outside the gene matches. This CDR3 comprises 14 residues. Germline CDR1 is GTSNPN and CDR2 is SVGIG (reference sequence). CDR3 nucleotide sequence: TGTGCCTGGACCACTAGCGGGAGACTGGGGGAGCAGTACTTC. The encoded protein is CAWTTSGRLGEQYF.

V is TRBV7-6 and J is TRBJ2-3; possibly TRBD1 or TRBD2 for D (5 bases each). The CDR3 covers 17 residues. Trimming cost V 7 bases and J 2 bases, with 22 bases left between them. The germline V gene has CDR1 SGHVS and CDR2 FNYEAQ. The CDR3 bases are TGTGCCAGCACCCCACTTGTCCGGGGCCCCCCCACAGATACGCAGTATTTT. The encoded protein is CASTPLVRGPPTDTQYF.

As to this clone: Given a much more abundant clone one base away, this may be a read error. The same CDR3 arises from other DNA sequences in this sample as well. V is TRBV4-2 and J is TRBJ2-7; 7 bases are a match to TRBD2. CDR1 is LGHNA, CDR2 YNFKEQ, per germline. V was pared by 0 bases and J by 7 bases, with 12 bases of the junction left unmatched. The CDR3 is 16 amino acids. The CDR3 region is CASSQDGGGRGREQYF. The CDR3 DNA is TGTGCCAGCAGCCAAGATGGGGGGGGACGGGGGAGGGAGCAGTACTTC.

The CDR3 loop reads CASSFRRGNSNQPQHF. CDR3 nucleotide sequence: TGTGCCAGCAGTTTCCGTCGGGGAAATAGCAATCAGCCCCAGCATTTT. The chain is built from TRBV6-5 and TRBJ1-5; no definite D call. The CDR3 is made up of 16 amino acids. V was cut by 4 bases and J by 0 bases, with 13 bases left in between. CDR1 and CDR2 (germline): MNHEY, SVGAGI.

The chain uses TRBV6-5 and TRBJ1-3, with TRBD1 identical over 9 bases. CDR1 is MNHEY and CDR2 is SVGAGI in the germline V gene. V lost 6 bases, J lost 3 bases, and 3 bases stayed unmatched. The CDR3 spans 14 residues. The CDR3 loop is CASSRDRVGNTIYF. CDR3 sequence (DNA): TGTGCCAGCAGCCGGGACAGGGTTGGAAACACCATATATTTT.

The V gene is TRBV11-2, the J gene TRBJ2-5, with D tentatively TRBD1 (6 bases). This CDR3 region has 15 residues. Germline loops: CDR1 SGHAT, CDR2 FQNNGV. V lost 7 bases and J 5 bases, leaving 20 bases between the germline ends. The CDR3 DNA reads TGTGCCAGCACTAAACAGACAGGCCGAAGGGAGACCCAGTACTTC. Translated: CASTKQTGRRETQYF.

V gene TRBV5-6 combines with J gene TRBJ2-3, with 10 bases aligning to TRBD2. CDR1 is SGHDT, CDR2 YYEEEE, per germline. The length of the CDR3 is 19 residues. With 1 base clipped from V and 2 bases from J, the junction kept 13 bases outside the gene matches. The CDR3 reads CASSLLAGEVPRNTDTQYF. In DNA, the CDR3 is TGTGCCAGCAGCTTGCTAGCGGGAGAGGTGCCCCGAAACACAGATACGCAGTATTTT.

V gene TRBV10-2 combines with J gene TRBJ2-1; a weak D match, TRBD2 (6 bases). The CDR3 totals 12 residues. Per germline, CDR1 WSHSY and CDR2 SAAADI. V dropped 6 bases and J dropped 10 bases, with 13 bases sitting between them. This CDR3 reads CASSRDLREQFF. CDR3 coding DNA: TGCGCCAGCAGCCGGGACTTACGCGAGCAGTTCTTC.

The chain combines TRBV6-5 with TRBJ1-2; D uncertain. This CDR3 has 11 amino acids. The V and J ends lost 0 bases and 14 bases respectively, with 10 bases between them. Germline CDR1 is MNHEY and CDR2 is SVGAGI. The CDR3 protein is CASSYSMRCTF. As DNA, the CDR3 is TGTGCCAGCAGTTACTCGATGAGGTGTACCTTC.

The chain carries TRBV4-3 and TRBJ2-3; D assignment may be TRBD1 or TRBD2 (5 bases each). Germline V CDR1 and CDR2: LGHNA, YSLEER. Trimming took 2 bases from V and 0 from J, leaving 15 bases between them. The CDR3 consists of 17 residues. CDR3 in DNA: TGCGCCAGCAGCCAAAACACTCACGGGGCTAGCACAGATACGCAGTATTTT. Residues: CASSQNTHGASTDTQYF.

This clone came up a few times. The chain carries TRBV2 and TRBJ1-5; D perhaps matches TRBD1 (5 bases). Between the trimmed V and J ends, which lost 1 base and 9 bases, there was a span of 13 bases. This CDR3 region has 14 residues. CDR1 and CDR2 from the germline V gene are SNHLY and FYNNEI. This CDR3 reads CASSEEGRLGPQHF. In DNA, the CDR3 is TGTGCCAGCAGTGAAGAGGGGCGGCTTGGGCCCCAGCATTTT.

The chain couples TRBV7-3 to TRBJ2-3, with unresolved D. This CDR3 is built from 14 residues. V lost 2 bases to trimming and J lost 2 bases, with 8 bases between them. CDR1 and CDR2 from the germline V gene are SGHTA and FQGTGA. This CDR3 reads CASSLERSTDTQYF. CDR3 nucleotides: TGTGCCAGCAGCTTAGAGCGTTCCACAGATACGCAGTATTTT.

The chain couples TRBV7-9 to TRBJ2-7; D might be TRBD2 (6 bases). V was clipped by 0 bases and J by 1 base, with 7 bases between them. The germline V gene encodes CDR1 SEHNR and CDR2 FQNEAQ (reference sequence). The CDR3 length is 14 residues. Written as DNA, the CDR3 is TGTGCCAGCAGCTTAGCGGGGGGATCCTACGAGCAGTACTTC. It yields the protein CASSLAGGSYEQYF.